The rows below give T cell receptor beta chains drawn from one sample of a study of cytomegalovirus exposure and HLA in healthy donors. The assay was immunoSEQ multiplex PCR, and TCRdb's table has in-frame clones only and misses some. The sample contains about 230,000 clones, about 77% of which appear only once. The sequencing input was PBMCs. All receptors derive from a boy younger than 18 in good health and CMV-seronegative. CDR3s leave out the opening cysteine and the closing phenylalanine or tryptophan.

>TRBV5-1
ASSYLGQGTEAF
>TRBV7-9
ASTPGRGRNTIY
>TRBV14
ASSPGVYNSPLH
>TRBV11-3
ASSSRTEAEAF
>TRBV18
ASSPKGGITYEQY
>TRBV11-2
ASSLDRSRTDTQY
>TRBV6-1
ASSEAPSYEAF
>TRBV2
ANGVSGTDNQPQH
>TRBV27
ASTFSGSEYNEQF
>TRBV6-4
ASSDSSTGPYGYT
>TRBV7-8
ASSITGDNEQY
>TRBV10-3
AIKTDLSGNTIY
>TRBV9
ASTRGSQETQY
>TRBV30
AWRLEGGFYEKLF
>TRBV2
ASMTRQGFEQY
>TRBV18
ASSDSYSGNTIY
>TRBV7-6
ASSEPREGPEAF
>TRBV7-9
ASSPGVRGQRETQY
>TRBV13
ASSQRSWDLIGNTIY
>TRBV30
AWSGTGFNGYT
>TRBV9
ASSPAGSGANVLT
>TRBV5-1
ASSLGLPSSYNEQF
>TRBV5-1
ASSWGGAGDTEAF
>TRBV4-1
ASSQLMTGWDTEAF
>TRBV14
ASSHDHGLAGGEDTQY
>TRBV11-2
ASSLDPDVRGEQY
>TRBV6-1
ASSAPDYAGLAGHTDTQY
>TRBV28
ASSFGVGRVFTIY
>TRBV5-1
ASSPGTGRTEAF
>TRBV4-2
ASSQETYTDTQY
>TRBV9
ASSGGPSNQPQH
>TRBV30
ASPGVYGYT
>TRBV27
ASSHLGDRGEKLF
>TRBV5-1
ASSFYRDIVSYEQY
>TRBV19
ASSFGISSGNTIY
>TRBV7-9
ASSTGRAGVYEQY
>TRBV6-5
ASMERGGGGTEAF
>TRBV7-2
ASSLVVPGKDQPQH
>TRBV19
ASSPARDSNQPQH
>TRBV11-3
ASSPGVFAGVVETQY
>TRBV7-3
ASEDTPYEQY